The 31 T cell receptor beta chains below come from one sample, sequenced in a study of blood T cell repertoires in COVID-19. Generated by immunoSEQ multiplex PCR, the TCRdb table keeps only in-frame clones and is missing some. The sample records around 78,000 clones, about 90% being singletons. The sequenced sample was peripheral blood. These TCRs come from a woman aged 45-59 years in a cohort sampled during active COVID-19.

With regard to this clone: Other DNA variants within this sample encode the same CDR3. CDR3 sequence (DNA): TGTGCCAGCAGTTCGGGGACAGGGGTCTATGGCTACACCTTC. It codes for CASSSGTGVYGYTF. The gene calls are TRBV28 and TRBJ1-2; TRBD1 matches 10 bases. V dropped 4 bases and J dropped 4; count of bases not matched to a gene: 3. This CDR3 region has 14 residues. Germline values: CDR1 MDHEN, CDR2 SYDVKM.

Of note for this clone: A read error is possible here, since a much larger clone lies one base away. Within the sample, other DNA sequences also encode this same CDR3. Here the CDR3 DNA reads TGTGCCAGCAGTCACATAGGAACTAGCGGAAGCTCCTACGAGCAGTACTTC. This encodes CASSHIGTSGSSYEQYF. The V call is TRBV4-2, the J call TRBJ2-7, with 8 bases that match TRBD2. V gave up 6 bases and J gave up 0 bases; unmatched junction bases: 13. The CDR3 sequence is 17 residues long. Germline assignment: CDR1 LGHNA and CDR2 YNFKEQ.

The chain carries TRBV19 and TRBJ2-1; 9 bases agree with TRBD2. The CDR3 has 16 residues. Germline V lookup: CDR1 LNHDA, CDR2 SQIVND (reference sequence). The junction had 11 bases not matched to a gene; V was cut back by 7 bases and J by 4 bases. The CDR3 spells CASTSGRSHDYNEQFF. CDR3 coding DNA: TGTGCCAGTACCAGCGGGAGGTCCCACGATTACAATGAGCAGTTCTTC.

This clone was observed once. DNA for the CDR3: TGTGCCAGCAGCTCCCTAGCGGGAGGGATTTACGAGCAGTACTTC. This sequence encodes CASSSLAGGIYEQYF. The rearrangement uses TRBV7-9 and TRBJ2-7, with 12 bases aligning to TRBD2. Germline V gene lookup returns CDR1 SEHNR and CDR2 FQNEAQ (reference sequence). The trim removed 4 bases at V and 4 bases at J, leaving 5 bases unmatched. The length of the CDR3 is 15 residues.

The V gene is TRBV2, the J gene TRBJ2-5; D is possibly TRBD2 (5 bases). Trimming pared 7 bases from V and 3 bases from J, leaving 15 bases between. The CDR3 contains 14 residues. Germline CDR1 is SNHLY and CDR2 is FYNNEI. CDR3 bases: TGTGCCAGCACCCCCTTCACTAGGGAAGAGACCCAGTACTTC. This codes for CASTPFTREETQYF.

V usage is TRBV3-1 (or the pseudogene TRBV3-2) and J usage is TRBJ2-3, with D perhaps matching TRBD2 (6 bases). This CDR3 is 15 amino acids long. Germline CDR1 LGHDT, CDR2 YNNKEL (reference sequence). The V gene lost 2 bases and the J gene lost 4 bases, with 13 bases spanning the gap. The DNA for the CDR3 is TGTGCCAGCAGCCAAATCATGGTAGCGGCAGATACGCAGTATTTT. Its translation: CASSQIMVAADTQYF.

The V call is TRBV7-2, the J call TRBJ2-7; no clear D. Trimming pared 4 bases from V and 3 bases from J, leaving 10 bases between. Per germline, CDR1 SGHTA and CDR2 FQGNSA. This CDR3 comprises 13 residues. In DNA, the CDR3 is TGTGCCAGCAGCTCCACGCAGAACTACGAGCAGTACTTC. It translates to CASSSTQNYEQYF.

The chain combines TRBV13 with TRBJ2-1; 10 nucleotides agree with TRBD2. The CDR3 length is 15 residues. Germline V gives CDR1 PRHDT, CDR2 FYEKMQ (reference sequence). The J segment lost 6 bases and the V segment lost 3 bases, leaving 5 bases of the junction unmatched. CDR3 in DNA: TGTGCCAGCAGCTTTAAAAGCGGGAGGGCCAATGAGCAGTTCTTC. It specifies CASSFKSGRANEQFF.

The CDR3 region is CASSRDMDTQYF. CDR3 bases: TGTGCCAGCAGTCGGGACATGGATACGCAGTATTTT. V is TRBV28 and J is TRBJ2-3; perhaps TRBD1 as D (6 bases). The CDR3 is 12 amino acids. Trimming shortened V by 5 bases and J by 6 bases, and 9 bases separated the two germline ends. The V gene's germline CDR1 is MDHEN and CDR2 SYDVKM.

The chain has TRBV9 and TRBJ2-2, with a possible D match to TRBD2 (5 bases). CDR3 length equals 16 residues. The V end lost 0 bases, the J end lost 5 bases, and 14 bases lay between the germline ends. CDR1 SGDLS and CDR2 YYNGEE come from the germline V gene. CDR3 region: CASSVVRGSGTGELFF. The CDR3 region has the DNA TGTGCCAGCAGCGTAGTAAGAGGGAGTGGGACCGGGGAGCTGTTTTTT.

The rearrangement uses TRBV28 and TRBJ2-2, with D possibly TRBD2 on 7 matching bases. CDR3 size: 14 residues. Per germline, CDR1 MDHEN and CDR2 SYDVKM. V lost 7 bases, J lost 6 bases, and 15 bases lay in between. CDR3 residues: CASTQGGDPGELFF. The CDR3 bases are TGTGCCAGCACCCAAGGGGGGGACCCCGGGGAGCTGTTTTTT.

V is TRBV11-3 and J is TRBJ2-3; D possibly corresponds to TRBD1 (5 bases). This CDR3 has 13 amino acids. In germline, CDR1 is SGHNT, CDR2 YENEEA. V lost 4 bases and J lost 6, with 11 bases in between. DNA of the CDR3: TGTGCCAGCAGCTGGGGCATGGAGGATACGCAGTATTTT. Encoded protein: CASSWGMEDTQYF.

The J gene is TRBJ2-7, the V gene TRBV28, with D possibly TRBD1 on 7 matching bases. The ends were cut back, 6 bases at V and 2 bases at J, with 17 bases in the middle. CDR1 and CDR2 from the germline V gene are MDHEN and SYDVKM. This CDR3 has 15 amino acids. The CDR3 DNA follows: TGTGCCAGCAGCAGGGGGGACTTACCGACCTACGAGCAGTACTTC. Protein product: CASSRGDLPTYEQYF.

The V and J genes are TRBV28 and TRBJ2-2; 7 nucleotides agree with TRBD1. After removal of 4 bases from V and 5 bases from J, the junction contained 7 bases not matched to a gene. The CDR3 sequence is 15 residues long. Germline lookup yields CDR1 MDHEN and CDR2 SYDVKM. DNA for the CDR3: TGTGCCAGCAGTTCCACAGGGGACGGAACCGGGGAGCTGTTTTTT. Translation gives CASSSTGDGTGELFF.

V is TRBV28 and J is TRBJ2-3, with a possible D match to TRBD2 (6 bases). Germline V gives CDR1 MDHEN, CDR2 SYDVKM. The V end was cut by 4 bases, the J end by 5 bases, with 16 bases between. This CDR3 spans 15 amino acids. CDR3 amino acids: CASSWRREALDTQYF. The CDR3, as DNA: TGTGCCAGCAGTTGGAGGAGGGAGGCCCTAGATACGCAGTATTTT.

The chain combines TRBV29-1 with TRBJ2-5; possible D gene TRBD1, 5 bases. V lost 6 bases to trimming and J lost 1 base, with 15 bases between them. The CDR3 runs 14 residues. Germline lookup yields CDR1 SQVTM and CDR2 ANQGSEA. CDR3: CSVTHVQGQETQYF. CDR3 coding DNA: TGCAGCGTCACCCACGTCCAGGGCCAAGAGACCCAGTACTTC.

V usage is TRBV19 and J usage is TRBJ2-3; 10 positions match TRBD2. The trim removed 4 bases at V and 6 bases at J, leaving 7 bases unmatched. Per the germline V gene, CDR1 is LNHDA and CDR2 is SQIVND (reference sequence). The CDR3 is made up of 15 amino acids. The CDR3 region has the DNA TGTGCCAGTAGTACCCTAGCGGGAGAAAGGGATACGCAGTATTTT. It yields the protein CASSTLAGERDTQYF.

This clone was seen just once. The gene calls are TRBV9 and TRBJ2-2, with TRBD2 matching 7 bases. J lost 0 bases, V lost 0 bases, and 2 bases had no gene match. This CDR3 has 16 residues. Germline V gives CDR1 SGDLS, CDR2 YYNGEE. The DNA of the CDR3 is TGTGCCAGCAGCGTAGGAGCGGGGCCGAACACCGGGGAGCTGTTTTTT. It yields the protein CASSVGAGPNTGELFF.

The chain couples TRBV3-1 (or the pseudogene TRBV3-2) to TRBJ2-5; weak D call: TRBD1 (6 bases). Trimming took off 6 bases at V and 2 bases at J, with 13 bases between the two ends. This CDR3 is 14 amino acids long. From germline, CDR1 is LGHDT and CDR2 YNNKEL (reference sequence). CDR3 in amino acids: CASSRTGSQETQYF. For the CDR3, the DNA is TGTGCCAGCAGTCGAACAGGGTCTCAAGAGACCCAGTACTTC.

The chain couples TRBV6-6 to TRBJ2-7; TRBD2 aligns across 8 bases. V lost 6 bases, J lost 9 bases, and 16 bases stayed unmatched. The CDR3 contains 15 residues. Per the germline V gene, CDR1 is MNHNY and CDR2 is SVGAGI (reference sequence). The CDR3 DNA is TGTGCCAGCAGCCCCTCGGGGAGCGGGGGTCTAGGGCAGTACTTC. Amino acids: CASSPSGSGGLGQYF.

This rearrangement joins TRBV28 to TRBJ2-2; tentative D call: TRBD1 (6 bases). V shed 2 bases and J shed 5 bases, with 6 bases lying between them. The CDR3 totals 13 residues. Germline V CDR1 and CDR2: MDHEN, SYDVKM. The CDR3 DNA sequence: TGTGCCAGCAGTTTAAGGGGGACCGGGGAGCTGTTTTTT. Amino acids: CASSLRGTGELFF.

The CDR3 region has the DNA TGTGCCAGCATAGCCGGCGGGAGGACTGATACGCAGTATTTT. Protein sequence: CASIAGGRTDTQYF. This chain links TRBV6-6 with TRBJ2-3; 8 nucleotides agree with TRBD2. Trimming cost V 7 bases and J 6 bases; bases outside gene matches: 9. CDR3 length: 14 residues. Germline V lookup: CDR1 MNHNY, CDR2 SVGAGI (reference sequence).

The gene calls are TRBV6-1 and TRBJ2-5; 11 bases align to TRBD2. The V and J ends lost 3 bases and 3 bases, in that order; junction bases with no gene match: 3. The CDR3 contains 15 residues. Germline values: CDR1 MNHNS, CDR2 SASEGT. CDR3 nucleotides: TGTGCCAGCAGTGAGCAACTAGCGGGAGAAGAGACCCAGTACTTC. It yields the protein CASSEQLAGEETQYF.

The chain links TRBV27 to TRBJ2-5; 14 bases line up with TRBD2. The CDR3 extends over 16 amino acids. Germline V lookup: CDR1 MNHEY, CDR2 SMNVEV (reference sequence). The V gene end was trimmed by 7 bases and the J gene end by 7 bases; junction bases not matched to a gene: 11. The CDR3 DNA follows: TGTGCCAGCAAGCTATCCGGACTAGCGGGAGGTGGGACCCAGTACTTC. This sequence encodes CASKLSGLAGGGTQYF.

The V and J genes are TRBV11-2 and TRBJ2-7; 7 nucleotides line up with TRBD1. Trimming cost V 1 base and J 1 base; bases outside gene matches: 4. The CDR3 is made up of 15 amino acids. The germline CDR1 and CDR2 sequences are SGHAT and FQNNGV. The chain's CDR3 is CASSLGGQASYEQYF. Here the CDR3 DNA reads TGTGCCAGCAGCTTAGGAGGACAGGCTTCCTACGAGCAGTACTTC.

V usage is TRBV3-1 (or the pseudogene TRBV3-2) and J usage is TRBJ2-2; the match to TRBD2 covers 16 bases. Unmatched junction bases numbered 13, after V lost 3 bases and J lost 6 bases. Looked up from germline, CDR1 is LGHDT and CDR2 is YNNKEL (reference sequence). This CDR3 has 20 amino acids. CDR3: CASSQEAGTSGRAVSGELFF. CDR3 nucleotide sequence: TGTGCCAGCAGCCAGGAGGCCGGGACTAGCGGGAGGGCGGTCTCCGGGGAGCTGTTTTTT.

The genes are TRBV3-1 (or the pseudogene TRBV3-2) and TRBJ1-6, with 8 bases identical to TRBD1. This CDR3 is 15 amino acids long. With V trimmed by 1 base and J by 9 bases, 5 bases remained unmatched. CDR1 is LGHDT, CDR2 YNNKEL, per germline (reference sequence). The CDR3 sequence is CASSQGDRGGSPLHF. DNA of the CDR3: TGTGCCAGCAGCCAAGGAGACAGGGGTGGTTCACCCCTCCACTTT.

CDR3 sequence: CASSEGSGFYNEQFF. The CDR3 DNA follows: TGTGCCAGCAGTGAAGGTAGCGGGTTCTACAATGAGCAGTTCTTC. The chain has TRBV6-1 and TRBJ2-1, with 7 bases that match TRBD2. The germline CDR1 and CDR2 sequences are MNHNS and SASEGT. The trim removed 1 base at V and 3 bases at J, leaving 3 bases unmatched. This CDR3 region has 15 residues.

CDR3 amino acids: CASSRRTVVSYNEQFF. CDR3 nucleotide sequence: TGTGCCAGCAGCCGACGGACAGTCGTATCCTACAATGAGCAGTTCTTC. The V call is TRBV21-1, the J call TRBJ2-1; the table's TRBD1 call for D was not verified on the DNA. TRBV21-1 constitutes a pseudogene. The CDR3 runs to 16 residues.

The V call is TRBV28, the J call TRBJ2-7; 11 bases agree with TRBD1. V was clipped by 5 bases and J by 0 bases; unmatched bases: 15. The CDR3 runs 19 residues. From germline, CDR1 is MDHEN and CDR2 SYDVKM. The CDR3 loop reads CASSPLHGTGGLSSYEQYF. The DNA for the CDR3 is TGTGCCAGCAGTCCCCTTCACGGGACAGGGGGACTAAGCTCCTACGAGCAGTACTTC.

The chain has TRBV2 and TRBJ1-1; tentatively, D is TRBD1 (5 bases). Germline V gene data show CDR1 as SNHLY and CDR2 as FYNNEI. The V end was cut by 6 bases, the J end by 1 base, with 15 bases between. This CDR3 region has 15 residues. CDR3 DNA: TGTGCCAGCAGCGGCGGGACGGCCGGGAACACTGAAGCTTTCTTT. This sequence encodes CASSGGTAGNTEAFF.